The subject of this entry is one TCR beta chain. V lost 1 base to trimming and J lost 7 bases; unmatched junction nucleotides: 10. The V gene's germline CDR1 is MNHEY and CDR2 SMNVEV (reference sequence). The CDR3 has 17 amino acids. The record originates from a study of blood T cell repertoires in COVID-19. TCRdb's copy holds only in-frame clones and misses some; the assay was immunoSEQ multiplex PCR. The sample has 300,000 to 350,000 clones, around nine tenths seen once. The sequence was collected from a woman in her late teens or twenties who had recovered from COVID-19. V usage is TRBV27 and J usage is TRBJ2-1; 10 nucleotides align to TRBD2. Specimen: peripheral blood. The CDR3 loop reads CASSLYSRLAGVNEQFF. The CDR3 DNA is TGTGCCAGCAGTTTATATTCCCGGCTAGCGGGAGTAAATGAGCAGTTCTTC.